The source of this T cell receptor beta chain is a study of identical twins. This clonotype turned up a few times. Its antigen is currently unknown. General study findings and limits: Among out-of-frame alpha sequences shared by twins, low generation probability occurred in excess. Weaker excess sharing between twins was seen in beta out-of-frame sequences. Part of the zero-insertion signal could reflect confounding by invariant MAIT and iNKT cells.

The CDR3 extends over 14 amino acids. Unmatched junction bases numbered 5, after V lost 6 bases and J lost 2 bases. In TCRdb, the 5' RACE reads were re-called with MiXCR into one record per CDR3 protein. The data contain 700,000 to 950,000 distinct CDR3 sequences, 9% to 15% of them singletons. These data were likewise used in another study, on yellow fever vaccine responses in identical twins.

This receptor was obtained from a woman younger than 30 in good health. The chain is built from TRBV12-3 or TRBV12-4 and TRBJ2-3; the match to TRBD1 covers 7 bases. What was sequenced was PBMCs. CDR3 in DNA: TGTGCCAGCAGCCACAGGGGACCCACAGATACGCAGTATTTT. The encoded protein is CASSHRGPTDTQYF.